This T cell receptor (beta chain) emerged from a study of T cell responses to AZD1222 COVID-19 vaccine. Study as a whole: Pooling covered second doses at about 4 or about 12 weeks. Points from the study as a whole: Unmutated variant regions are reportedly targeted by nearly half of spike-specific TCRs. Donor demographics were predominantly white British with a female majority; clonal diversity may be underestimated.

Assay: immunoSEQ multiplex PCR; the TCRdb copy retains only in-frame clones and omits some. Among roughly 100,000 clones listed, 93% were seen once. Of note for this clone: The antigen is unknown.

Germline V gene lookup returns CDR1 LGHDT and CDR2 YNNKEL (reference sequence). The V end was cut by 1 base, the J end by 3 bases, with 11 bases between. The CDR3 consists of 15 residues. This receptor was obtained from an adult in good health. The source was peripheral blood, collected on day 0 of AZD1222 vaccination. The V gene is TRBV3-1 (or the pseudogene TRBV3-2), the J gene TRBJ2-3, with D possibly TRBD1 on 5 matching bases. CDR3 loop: CASSQGGPLTDTQYF. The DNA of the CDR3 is TGTGCCAGCAGCCAAGGGGGCCCTTTGACAGATACGCAGTATTTT.